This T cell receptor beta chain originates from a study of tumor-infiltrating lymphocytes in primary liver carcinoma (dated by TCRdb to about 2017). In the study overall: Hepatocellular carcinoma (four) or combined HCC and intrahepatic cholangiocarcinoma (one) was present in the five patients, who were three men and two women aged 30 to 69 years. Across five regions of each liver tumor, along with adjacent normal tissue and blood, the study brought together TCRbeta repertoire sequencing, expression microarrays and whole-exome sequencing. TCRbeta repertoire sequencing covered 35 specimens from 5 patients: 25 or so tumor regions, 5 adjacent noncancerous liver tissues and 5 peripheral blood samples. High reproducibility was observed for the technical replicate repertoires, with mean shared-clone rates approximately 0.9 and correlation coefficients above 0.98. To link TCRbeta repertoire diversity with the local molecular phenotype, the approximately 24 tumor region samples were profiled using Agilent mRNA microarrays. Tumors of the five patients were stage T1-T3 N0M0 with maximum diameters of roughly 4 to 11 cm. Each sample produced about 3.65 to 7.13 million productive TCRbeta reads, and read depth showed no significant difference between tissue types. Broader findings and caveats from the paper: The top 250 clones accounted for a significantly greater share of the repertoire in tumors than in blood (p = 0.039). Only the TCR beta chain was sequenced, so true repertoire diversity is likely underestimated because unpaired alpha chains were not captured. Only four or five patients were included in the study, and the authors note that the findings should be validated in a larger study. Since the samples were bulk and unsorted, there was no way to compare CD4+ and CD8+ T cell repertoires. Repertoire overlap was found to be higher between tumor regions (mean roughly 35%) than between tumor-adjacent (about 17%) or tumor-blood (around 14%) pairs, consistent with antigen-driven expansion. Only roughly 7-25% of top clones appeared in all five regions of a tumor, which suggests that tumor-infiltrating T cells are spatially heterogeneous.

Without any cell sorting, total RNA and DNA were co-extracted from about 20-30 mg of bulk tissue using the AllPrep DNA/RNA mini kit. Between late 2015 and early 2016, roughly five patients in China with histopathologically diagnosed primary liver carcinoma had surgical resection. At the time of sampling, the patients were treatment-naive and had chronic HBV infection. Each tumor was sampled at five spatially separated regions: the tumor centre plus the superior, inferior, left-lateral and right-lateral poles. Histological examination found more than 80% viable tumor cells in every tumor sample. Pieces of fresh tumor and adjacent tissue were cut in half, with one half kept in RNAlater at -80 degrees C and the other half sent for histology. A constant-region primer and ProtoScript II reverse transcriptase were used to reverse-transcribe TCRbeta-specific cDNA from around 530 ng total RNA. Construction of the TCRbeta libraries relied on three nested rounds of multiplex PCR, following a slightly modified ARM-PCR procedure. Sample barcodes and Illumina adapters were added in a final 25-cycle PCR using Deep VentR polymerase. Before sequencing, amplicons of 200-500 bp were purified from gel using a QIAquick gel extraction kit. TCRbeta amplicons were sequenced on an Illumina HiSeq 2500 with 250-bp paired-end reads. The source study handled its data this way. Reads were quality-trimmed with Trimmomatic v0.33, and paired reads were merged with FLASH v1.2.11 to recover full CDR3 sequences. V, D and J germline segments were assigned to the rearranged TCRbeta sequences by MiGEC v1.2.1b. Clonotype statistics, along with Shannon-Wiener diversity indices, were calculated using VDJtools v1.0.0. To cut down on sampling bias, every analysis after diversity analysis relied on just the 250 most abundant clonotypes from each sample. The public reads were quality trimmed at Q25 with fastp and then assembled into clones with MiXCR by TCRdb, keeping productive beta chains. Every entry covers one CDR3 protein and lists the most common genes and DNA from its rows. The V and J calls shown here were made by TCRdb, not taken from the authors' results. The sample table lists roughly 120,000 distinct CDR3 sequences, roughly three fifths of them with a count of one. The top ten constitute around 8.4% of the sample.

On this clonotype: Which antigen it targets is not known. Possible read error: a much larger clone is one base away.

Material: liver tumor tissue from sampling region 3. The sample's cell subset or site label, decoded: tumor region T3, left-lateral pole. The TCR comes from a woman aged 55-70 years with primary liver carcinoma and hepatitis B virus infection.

This receptor carries the CDR3 CASSLGTSWTGELFF. The nucleotide sequence reads TGTGCCAGCAGTTTGGGTACAAGCTGGACCGGGGAGCTGTTTTTT. This chain is built from TRBV12-3 or TRBV12-4 and TRBJ2-2; no D gene can be assigned with confidence. V and J are truncated by 3 bases and 5 bases respectively, leaving an intervening sequence of 13 bases. The CDR3 has 15 amino acids, counting the end cysteine and phenylalanine. The CDR3 DNA has 45 bases and is translated from base 1.